This T cell receptor beta chain is drawn from a study of tumor-infiltrating lymphocytes in localized non-small cell lung cancer. Looking at the study overall: Resected tumor was paired with non-adjacent uninvolved lung from the same patient.

Data came from immunoSEQ multiplex PCR; TCRdb stores just in-frame clones and leaves some out. Here the sample spans over 10,000 clones, about three quarters being singletons. Germline CDR1 and CDR2: SGHTA and FQGNSA. The CDR3 consists of 12 residues. Concerning this clone: Its antigen is unidentified. Its ends do not fully match the called genes, so a read error is possible.

Study outcomes and limitations: Compared with uninvolved lung, tumors showed higher T cell infiltration by TCRbeta sequencing. IM1 and IM2 tumors showed no difference in T-cell fraction. Not all patients were TCR sequenced, owing to tissue quantity.

The gene calls are TRBV7-2 and TRBJ1-2; weak D call: TRBD1 (6 bases). Source material: uninvolved lung tissue not adjacent to the tumor. The sequence was obtained from a human donor with non-small cell lung cancer. The CDR3: CASSEYRDKTFF. The CDR3, as DNA: TGTGCCAGCAGCGAATACCGGGACAAAACCTTCTTC.